One sample yielded the 19 T cell receptor beta chains listed below, sequenced in a study of OX40 agonist ivuxolimab in advanced cancers. Repertoires were generated with immunoSEQ multiplex PCR, while TCRdb's copy carries only in-frame clones and drops some. The sample yields 25,000 or so clones, around 84% seen once. The sequencing here drew on CD4+ or CD8+ T cells sorted from blood, taken in a trial of the OX40 agonist ivuxolimab. Source of these receptors: an adult with an advanced solid tumor such as melanoma, head and neck, liver or kidney cancer.

In its sample, this clone is medium-sized. An end of the junction does not agree with germline; a read error may underlie this. The chain uses TRBV7-9 and TRBJ1-1; D is possibly TRBD1 (5 bases). CDR1 is SEHNR and CDR2 is FQNEAQ in the germline V gene (reference sequence). The CDR3 spans 13 residues. The CDR3 here is CASSSGYPSYPYF. CDR3 coding DNA: TGTGCCAGCAGCTCAGGGTACCCGTCCTACCCATACTTT. The full variable domain, completed using reference TRBV7-9 and TRBJ1-1, is DTGVSQNPRHKITKRGQNVTFRCDPISEHNRLYWYRQTLGQGPEFLTYFQNEAQLEKSRLLSDRFSAERPKGSFSTLEIQRTEQGDSAMYLCASSSGYPSYPYFGQGTRLTVV.

The rearrangement uses TRBV19 and TRBJ2-7; D perhaps matches TRBD1 (5 bases). The germline V gene has CDR1 LNHDA and CDR2 SQIVND (reference sequence). The CDR3 is made up of 15 amino acids. Trimming removed 6 bases at V and 0 bases at J, with 15 bases between. The CDR3 reads CASRSGQGHSYEQYF. CDR3 nucleotides: TGTGCCAGTAGGTCTGGGCAGGGTCACTCCTACGAGCAGTACTTC.

The rearrangement links TRBV7-8 to TRBJ2-6; no definite D call. The germline V gene has CDR1 SGHVS and CDR2 FQNEAQ. The V end was cut by 3 bases, the J end by 4 bases, with 10 bases between. The CDR3 sequence is 15 residues long. The CDR3 here is CASSLYGSGANVLTF. The CDR3 DNA reads TGTGCCAGCAGCTTGTATGGTTCCGGGGCCAACGTCCTGACTTTC.

The chain employs TRBV2 and TRBJ2-7, with TRBD2 matching over 11 bases. J lost 4 bases, V lost 5 bases, and 4 bases had no gene match. The germline gives CDR1 SNHLY, CDR2 FYNNEI. There are 14 residues in the CDR3. The CDR3 DNA reads TGTGCCAGCAGTTTAACTAGCGGGGGTTACGAGCAGTACTTC. This sequence encodes CASSLTSGGYEQYF.

V usage is TRBV7-6 and J usage is TRBJ2-1; 7 nucleotides line up with TRBD2. The CDR3 spans 15 residues. V shed 1 base and J 2 bases; nucleotides not matched to a gene: 2. Looked up from germline, CDR1 is SGHVS and CDR2 is FNYEAQ. CDR3 sequence reads: CASSLGGTTYNEQFF. The CDR3 DNA sequence: TGTGCCAGCAGCTTAGGAGGGACTACCTACAATGAGCAGTTCTTC.

V gene TRBV10-2 combines with J gene TRBJ2-2; a weak D match, TRBD1 (5 bases). The length of the CDR3 is 13 residues. The germline V gene has CDR1 WSHSY and CDR2 SAAADI. The V and J ends lost 5 bases and 4 bases respectively, with 8 bases between them. CDR3 protein: CASSSGATGELFF. CDR3 DNA sequence: TGCGCCAGCAGTTCTGGGGCCACCGGGGAGCTGTTTTTT.

In this sample, this clone turned up a few times. This chain joins TRBV9 and TRBJ2-3, with TRBD2 matching over 13 bases. The CDR3 length is 15 residues. Germline CDR1 is SGDLS and CDR2 is YYNGEE. The J segment lost 5 bases and the V segment lost 4 bases, leaving 4 bases of the junction unmatched. The CDR3 region is CASSPGTSGIDTQYF. For the CDR3, the DNA is TGTGCCAGCAGCCCCGGGACTAGCGGGATAGATACGCAGTATTTT.

The V call is TRBV9, the J call TRBJ1-4, with no clear D. V dropped 2 bases and J dropped 4 bases, with 12 bases sitting between them. Germline CDR1 and CDR2: SGDLS and YYNGEE. The CDR3 sequence is 15 residues long. DNA of the CDR3: TGTGCCAGCAGCGTCCGTGACGGTGGTAATGAAAAACTGTTTTTT. Encoded protein: CASSVRDGGNEKLFF.

The chain joins TRBV13 to TRBJ2-1; D possibly corresponds to TRBD1 (5 bases). Germline V gene sequence: CDR1 PRHDT, CDR2 FYEKMQ (reference sequence). V was cut by 3 bases and J by 4 bases, with 7 bases left in between. The CDR3 extends over 13 amino acids. The CDR3 nucleotides are TGTGCCAGCAGCTTTGGGGCATACAATGAGCAGTTCTTC. Translated, it gives CASSFGAYNEQFF.

The gene calls are TRBV7-3 and TRBJ2-5; D remains unclear. V shed 0 bases and J shed 5 bases, with 10 bases lying between them. The CDR3 totals 14 residues. Per the germline V gene, CDR1 is SGHTA and CDR2 is FQGTGA. This CDR3 is CASSLTVGAETQYF. CDR3 nucleotide sequence: TGTGCCAGCAGCTTAACGGTGGGTGCGGAGACCCAGTACTTC.

This rearrangement joins TRBV5-8 to TRBJ2-1; unclear D gene. CDR3 length: 14 residues. Germline lookup yields CDR1 SGHTS and CDR2 YDEGEE. The V and J ends lost 4 bases and 2 bases respectively, with 10 bases between them. In nucleotides, the CDR3 is TGTGCCAGCAGCGCCGACCCCGCCTACAATGAGCAGTTCTTC. Translation: CASSADPAYNEQFF.

The V call is TRBV4-3, the J call TRBJ2-5; tentative D call: TRBD1 (5 bases). Germline V CDR1 and CDR2: LGHNA, YSLEER. This CDR3 has 15 amino acids. V lost 2 bases and J lost 0, with 10 bases in between. The CDR3 sequence: CASSQSTGYQETQYF. The CDR3 DNA is TGCGCCAGCAGCCAATCCACAGGATACCAAGAGACCCAGTACTTC.

This chain links TRBV6-6 with TRBJ1-2, with TRBD1 identical over 8 bases. Per the germline V gene, CDR1 is MNHNY and CDR2 is SVGAGI (reference sequence). The CDR3 sequence is 16 residues long. With 0 bases clipped from V and 7 bases from J, the junction kept 10 bases outside the gene matches. The CDR3 sequence: CASSYSIPRTGSGYTF. CDR3 coding DNA: TGTGCCAGCAGTTACTCGATCCCAAGGACAGGGAGTGGCTACACCTTC.

The V and J genes are TRBV7-9 and TRBJ2-5, with TRBD2 as a possible D gene (5 bases). The CDR3 length is 17 residues. V lost 4 bases and J 4 bases, leaving 22 bases between the germline ends. Germline CDR1 SEHNR, CDR2 FQNEAQ (reference sequence). The CDR3 DNA is TGTGCCAGCAGCTCGCGCAACTCACTAGGGTCCGCAGAGACCCAGTACTTC. It is translated as CASSSRNSLGSAETQYF.

The rearrangement joins TRBV19 to TRBJ2-5; 8 bases map to TRBD2. V lost 4 bases and J lost 4; bases outside the gene matches: 17. The CDR3 length is 18 residues. Germline CDR1 and CDR2: LNHDA and SQIVND (reference sequence). This CDR3 reads CASSTHFIGGGHPETQYF. The CDR3 DNA reads TGTGCCAGTAGTACCCACTTTATCGGCGGGGGGCACCCAGAGACCCAGTACTTC.

The genes are TRBV28 and TRBJ1-5; TRBD1 aligns across 12 bases. The J segment lost 4 bases and the V segment lost 5 bases, leaving 12 bases of the junction unmatched. Germline assignment: CDR1 MDHEN and CDR2 SYDVKM. This CDR3 has 18 residues. CDR3 sequence: CASSARDRGRRRNQPQHF. The CDR3 DNA follows: TGTGCCAGCAGTGCCCGGGACAGGGGGCGAAGACGGAATCAGCCCCAGCATTTT.

The chain couples TRBV27 to TRBJ1-4, with D uncertain. V was clipped by 0 bases and J by 6 bases, with 11 bases between them. Germline V gene sequence: CDR1 MNHEY, CDR2 SMNVEV (reference sequence). The CDR3 has 15 residues. The DNA of the CDR3 is TGTGCCAGCAGTTTATCGGGGAGGGTAGATGAAAAACTGTTTTTT. It translates to CASSLSGRVDEKLFF.

The chain is built from TRBV7-9 and TRBJ1-5; 8 nucleotides align to TRBD1. Germline CDR1 SEHNR, CDR2 FQNEAQ (reference sequence). V gave up 5 bases and J gave up 1 base; unmatched junction bases: 16. This CDR3 contains 19 residues. This CDR3 reads CASSPGTLDRGGSNQPQHF. DNA for the CDR3: TGTGCCAGCAGCCCAGGCACTCTCGACAGGGGCGGGAGCAATCAGCCCCAGCATTTT.

The V call is TRBV11-2, the J call TRBJ2-5; TRBD2 matches 7 bases. Germline V CDR1 and CDR2: SGHAT, FQNNGV. The CDR3 covers 15 residues. Trimming removed 5 bases from V and 3 bases from J; junction bases left unmatched: 9. CDR3 sequence reads: CASSLGGSREETQYF. The DNA for the CDR3 is TGTGCCAGCAGCCTCGGGGGGTCCAGGGAAGAGACCCAGTACTTC.